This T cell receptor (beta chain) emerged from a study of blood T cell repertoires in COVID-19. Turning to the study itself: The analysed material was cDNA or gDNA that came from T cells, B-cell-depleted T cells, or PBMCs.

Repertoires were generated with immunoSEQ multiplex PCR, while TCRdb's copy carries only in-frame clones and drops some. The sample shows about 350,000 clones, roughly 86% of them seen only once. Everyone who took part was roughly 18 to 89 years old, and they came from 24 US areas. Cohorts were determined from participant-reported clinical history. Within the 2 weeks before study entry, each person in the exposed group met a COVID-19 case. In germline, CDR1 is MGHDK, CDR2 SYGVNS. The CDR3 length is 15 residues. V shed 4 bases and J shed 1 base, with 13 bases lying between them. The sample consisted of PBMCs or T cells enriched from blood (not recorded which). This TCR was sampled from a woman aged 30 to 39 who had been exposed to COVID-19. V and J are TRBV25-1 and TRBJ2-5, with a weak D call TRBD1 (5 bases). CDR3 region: CASSVGRVTQETQYF. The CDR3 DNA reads TGTGCCAGCAGTGTCGGCAGGGTAACCCAAGAGACCCAGTACTTC.